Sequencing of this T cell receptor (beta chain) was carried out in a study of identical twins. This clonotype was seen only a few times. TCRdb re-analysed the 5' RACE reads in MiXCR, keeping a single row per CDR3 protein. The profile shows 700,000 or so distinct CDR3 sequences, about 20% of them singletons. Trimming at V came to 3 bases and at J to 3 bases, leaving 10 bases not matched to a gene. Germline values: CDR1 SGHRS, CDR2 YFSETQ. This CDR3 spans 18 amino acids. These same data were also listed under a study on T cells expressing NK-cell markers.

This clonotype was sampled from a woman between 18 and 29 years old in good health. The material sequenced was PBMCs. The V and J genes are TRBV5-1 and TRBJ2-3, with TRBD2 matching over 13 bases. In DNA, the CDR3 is TGCGCCAGCAGCTGGACTAGCGGGAGCGGGATGCGGACAGATACGCAGTATTTT. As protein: CASSWTSGSGMRTDTQYF.